The next 18 T cell receptor beta chains were all read from a single sample in a study of T cell repertoires in cytomegalovirus infection. A single record per CDR3 protein comes from TCRdb applying MiXCR to the reads. The data contain around 120,000 distinct CDR3 sequences, roughly 39% of them singletons. Their antigens are not known. The material was CD8+ T cells from cultured PBMCs, obtained from culture after CMV antigen stimulation. The receptors were gathered from a human donor in good health (CMV status not recorded). Some clones in this sample may be carry-over from other donors' samples.

This clonotype has a handful of counts. The J gene is TRBJ1-1, the V gene TRBV2, with D perhaps TRBD1 (6 bases). Per germline, CDR1 SNHLY and CDR2 FYNNEI. Trimming cost V 7 bases and J 5 bases, with 14 bases left between them. CDR3 length equals 13 residues. CDR3: CASKRGSWTEAFF. The CDR3 coding sequence is TGTGCCAGCAAAAGGGGGAGTTGGACTGAAGCTTTCTTT.

The CDR3 sequence: CASSWGGDRTDTQYF. In DNA, the CDR3 is TGTGCCAGCAGTTGGGGCGGGGATCGCACAGATACGCAGTATTTT. The V call is TRBV12-3 or TRBV12-4, the J call TRBJ2-3; perhaps TRBD2 as D (6 bases). V dropped 4 bases and J dropped 1 base, with 12 bases sitting between them. The CDR3 contains 15 residues.

This clonotype was recorded a few times. The genes are TRBV7-2 and TRBJ2-3; 7 nucleotides line up with TRBD2. CDR3 size: 16 residues. Germline V gene lookup returns CDR1 SGHTA and CDR2 FQGNSA. Germline trimming cut 5 bases from V and 7 bases from J; bases unmatched to any gene: 15. The CDR3 sequence is CASSRLEAGVQHTQYF. In DNA, the CDR3 is TGTGCCAGCAGCCGACTTGAGGCGGGGGTACAACATACGCAGTATTTT.

This chain uses TRBV27 with TRBJ1-4; tentative D call: TRBD1 (6 bases). The germline V gene has CDR1 MNHEY and CDR2 SMNVEV (reference sequence). Between the trimmed V and J ends, which lost 0 bases and 5 bases, there was a span of 7 bases. This CDR3 has 14 amino acids. The CDR3 nucleotides read TGTGCCAGCAGTTTATCTACAGGGAATGAAAAACTGTTTTTT. Its translation: CASSLSTGNEKLFF.

This clonotype was seen at least ten times. The chain is built from TRBV4-2 and TRBJ2-6; TRBD1 aligns across 9 bases. The CDR3 consists of 19 residues. J lost 0 bases, V lost 4 bases, and 10 bases had no gene match. The germline gives CDR1 LGHNA, CDR2 YNFKEQ. For the CDR3, the DNA is TGTGCCAGCAGCCTTGACGGGACAGGGACTCTCTCTGGGGCCAACGTCCTGACTTTC. This translates into CASSLDGTGTLSGANVLTF.

This clonotype was observed a few times. The genes are TRBV5-4 and TRBJ2-5, with 11 bases matching TRBD2. The CDR3 contains 16 residues. The V gene's germline CDR1 is SGHNT and CDR2 YYREEE (reference sequence). The V gene end was trimmed by 3 bases and the J gene end by 0 bases; junction bases not matched to a gene: 4. CDR3 residues: CASSSQTSGDQETQYF. The CDR3 DNA reads as TGTGCCAGCAGCTCCCAGACTAGCGGGGACCAAGAGACCCAGTACTTC.

Only a few counts were recorded for this clonotype. The V call is TRBV12-3 or TRBV12-4, the J call TRBJ1-1; no clear D. The length of the CDR3 is 13 residues. The V and J ends lost 1 base and 6 bases respectively, with 9 bases between them. CDR3 sequence: CASSLGSGPEAFF. CDR3 in DNA: TGTGCCAGCAGTTTAGGGTCTGGGCCTGAAGCTTTCTTT.

This clonotype was picked up a small number of times. The rearrangement links TRBV2 to TRBJ1-1, with a tentative D call TRBD1 (5 bases). The germline CDR1 and CDR2 sequences are SNHLY and FYNNEI. V shed 8 bases and J shed 7 bases, with 17 bases lying between them. The CDR3 runs to 13 residues. CDR3 sequence: CASLPGRGLEAFF. CDR3 in DNA: TGTGCCAGCTTACCAGGGCGAGGGCTTGAAGCTTTCTTT.

The chain has TRBV2 and TRBJ2-7; the D is unclear. Trimming shortened V by 0 bases and J by 6 bases, and 6 bases separated the two germline ends. This CDR3 is built from 12 residues. CDR1 is SNHLY and CDR2 is FYNNEI in the germline V gene. The CDR3, as DNA: TGTGCCAGCAGTGAAGCGCTGCGCGAGCAGTACTTC. As protein: CASSEALREQYF.

This chain connects TRBV7-2 to TRBJ2-7, with D hard to call. V was clipped by 5 bases and J by 2 bases, with 16 bases between them. CDR3 length: 15 amino acids. Looked up from germline, CDR1 is SGHTA and CDR2 is FQGNSA. The CDR3 spells CASSLRESPPYEQYF. DNA of the CDR3: TGTGCCAGCAGCCTCCGCGAGTCTCCTCCCTACGAGCAGTACTTC.

The genes are TRBV27 and TRBJ2-2; TRBD1 is a possible D gene (6 bases). This CDR3 is 14 amino acids long. The germline gives CDR1 MNHEY, CDR2 SMNVEV (reference sequence). Trimming took 6 bases from V and 3 from J, leaving 11 bases between them. CDR3 nucleotide sequence: TGTGCCAGCAGCGACTCAGGGGACACCGGGGAGCTGTTTTTT. Amino acid sequence: CASSDSGDTGELFF.

This sequence joins TRBV19 and TRBJ1-1; D remains ambiguous. Germline loops: CDR1 LNHDA, CDR2 SQIVND (reference sequence). V dropped 1 base and J dropped 3 bases, with 6 bases sitting between them. The CDR3 is made up of 13 amino acids. The CDR3 region has the DNA TGTGCCAGTAGTATAGGGGGTCACACTGAAGCTTTCTTT. Protein sequence: CASSIGGHTEAFF. Together with reference TRBV19 and TRBJ1-1, the CDR3 gives the full variable domain: DGGITQSPKYLFRKEGQNVTLSCEQNLNHDAMYWYRQDPGQGLRLIYYSQIVNDFQKGDIAEGYSVSREKKESFPLTVTSAQKNPTAFYLCASSIGGHTEAFFGQGTRLTVV.

The chain recombines TRBV2 with TRBJ1-2, with D uncertain. Germline CDR1 reads SNHLY; CDR2 reads FYNNEI. The CDR3 runs to 12 residues. The germline V and J ends were trimmed by 3 bases and 4 bases, with 6 bases remaining between them. The CDR3 DNA follows: TGTGCCAGCAGTGATTTGGCCTATGGCTACACCTTC. Its translation: CASSDLAYGYTF. Based on the CDR3 plus reference TRBV2 and TRBJ1-2, the full variable domain is EPEVTQTPSHQVTQMGQEVILRCVPISNHLYFYWYRQILGQKVEFLVSFYNNEISEKSEIFDDQFSVERPDGSNFTLKIRSTKLEDSAMYFCASSDLAYGYTFGSGTRLTVV.

This clonotype was seen at least ten times. The chain carries TRBV6-1 and TRBJ2-2, with 8 positions matching TRBD2. Germline trimming cut 7 bases from V and 5 bases from J; bases unmatched to any gene: 9. This CDR3 is built from 15 residues. Germline CDR1 reads MNHNS; CDR2 reads SASEGT. The CDR3 reads CASKLGGAATGELFF. The DNA for the CDR3 is TGTGCCAGCAAACTCGGGGGGGCCGCTACCGGGGAGCTGTTTTTT.

The chain combines TRBV12-3 or TRBV12-4 with TRBJ2-1; 14 bases are shared with TRBD2. V shed 4 bases, J shed 4 bases, and the junction held 24 bases outside the gene matches. The CDR3 is 23 amino acids. CDR3 region: CASSSPSLRTSGGLSSDYNEQFF. The CDR3 DNA is TGTGCCAGCAGTTCACCAAGCCTCAGGACTAGCGGGGGGTTAAGCTCAGATTACAATGAGCAGTTCTTC.

The genes are TRBV19 and TRBJ1-2; 8 bases line up with TRBD1. The junction had 2 bases not matched to a gene; V was cut back by 7 bases and J by 4 bases. The CDR3 is 12 residues long. Germline-derived CDR1 and CDR2 are LNHDA and SQIVND (reference sequence). The CDR3 nucleotides read TGTGCCAGTAAAACAGGGGGCTATGGCTACACCTTC. Translating it yields CASKTGGYGYTF.

V and J are TRBV19 and TRBJ2-1; D remains unclear. The V gene's germline CDR1 is LNHDA and CDR2 SQIVND (reference sequence). V lost 5 bases, J lost 9 bases, and 14 bases lay in between. This CDR3 spans 13 amino acids. This chain's CDR3 is CASSPLSMGEQFF. The CDR3 region has the DNA TGTGCCAGTAGTCCACTCTCGATGGGTGAGCAGTTCTTC.

This clonotype was counted once. This chain joins TRBV27 and TRBJ1-6, with 7 bases lining up with TRBD1. V dropped 3 bases and J dropped 4; count of bases not matched to a gene: 3. This CDR3 spans 15 amino acids. Germline V gene lookup returns CDR1 MNHEY and CDR2 SMNVEV (reference sequence). The CDR3 DNA follows: TGTGCCAGCAGTTTGGGGACAGATTATAATTCACCCCTCCACTTT. Residues: CASSLGTDYNSPLHF.